This entry concerns a single T cell receptor beta chain. Source study methods: Using reference gene primer amplification, nucleated cell counts were estimated. Assay used: immunoSEQ multiplex PCR; TCRdb lists only in-frame clones, some missing. V and J calls plus clone size are reproduced from that table; the DNA served to infer D and trimming. The table lists 200,000 to 300,000 clones, around 87% of them singletons, with around 2.5% in the top ten. This sample is part of a study of blood T cell repertoires in COVID-19. Study summary: Both acute and convalescent COVID-19 samples were obtained from the United States, Italy and Spain. Nucleic acid was either cDNA or gDNA, and it came from T cells, B-cell-depleted T cells, or PBMCs.

This CDR3 has 13 amino acids. Germline CDR1 and CDR2: MDHEN and SYDVKM. With 3 bases clipped from V and 5 bases from J, the junction kept 3 bases outside the gene matches. The receptor was derived from a woman between 50 and 59 years old with acute or convalescent COVID-19. The chain joins TRBV28 to TRBJ1-2; 7 nucleotides agree with TRBD1. Sequences were obtained from peripheral blood. As DNA, the CDR3 is TGTGCCAGCAGTTTGGACAGGCTGTATGGCTACACCTTC. Translating gives CASSLDRLYGYTF.